What follows is one TCR beta chain and its context. Its antigen is unidentified. Clones were sequenced by immunoSEQ multiplex PCR, and TCRdb holds only the in-frame ones, with some missing. This sample has about 52,000 clones; over 60% occur once, and the top ten carry 1.1% to 1.5%. The sample originates from a study of memory CD4+ T cells and cytomegalovirus serostatus. Study-level points and caveats: Each of approximately 61 CMV-associated TCRbeta sequences occurred in one to five individuals. The CMV-associated TCR signature appears largely within the CD4+ memory repertoire. CMV serostatus prediction reached median AUC about 0.95, or 0.9 with US-trained model.

The sort gate was single viable CD3+CD4+CD8-CD45RO+ cells for memory CD4+ T cells. Total CD4+ T cells were enriched by CD4 positive selection. The sequencing sample was made of memory CD4+ T cells from blood. This receptor was obtained from an adult in good health and CMV-seropositive.

CDR3 sequence: CASSTGANTEAFF. CDR3 nucleotides: TGTGCCAGCAGTACCGGGGCGAACACTGAAGCTTTCTTT. The genes are TRBV7-9 and TRBJ1-1, with D perhaps TRBD1 (5 bases). CDR1 SEHNR and CDR2 FQNEAQ come from the germline V gene (reference sequence). The CDR3 is made up of 13 amino acids. Between the trimmed V and J ends, which lost 6 bases and 1 base, there was a span of 9 bases.